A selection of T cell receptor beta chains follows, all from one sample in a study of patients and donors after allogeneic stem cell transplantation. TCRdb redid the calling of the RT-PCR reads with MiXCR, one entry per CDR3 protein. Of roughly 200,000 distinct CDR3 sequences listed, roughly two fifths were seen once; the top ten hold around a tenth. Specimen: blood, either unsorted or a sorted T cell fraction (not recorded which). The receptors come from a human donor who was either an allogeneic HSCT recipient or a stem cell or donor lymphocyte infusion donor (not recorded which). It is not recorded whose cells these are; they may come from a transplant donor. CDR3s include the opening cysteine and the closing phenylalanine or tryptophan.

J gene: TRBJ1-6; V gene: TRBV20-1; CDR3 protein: CSAAGTPGRDSPLHF
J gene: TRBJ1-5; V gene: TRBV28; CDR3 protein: CASSSYHNQPQHF
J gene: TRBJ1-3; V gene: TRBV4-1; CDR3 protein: CASSQVGTHSGNTIYF
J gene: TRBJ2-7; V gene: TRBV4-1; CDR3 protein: CASSQEGGRRQYF
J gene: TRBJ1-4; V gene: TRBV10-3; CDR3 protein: CAISESTGSLNEKLFF
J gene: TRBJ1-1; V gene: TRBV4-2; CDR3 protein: CASSQVMGQEAFF
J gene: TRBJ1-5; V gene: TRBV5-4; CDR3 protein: CASSLSGGNQPQHF
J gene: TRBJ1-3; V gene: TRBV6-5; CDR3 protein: CASRRDSLPDPSGNTIYF
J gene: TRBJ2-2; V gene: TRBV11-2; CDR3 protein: CASSLQGQGLDTGELFF
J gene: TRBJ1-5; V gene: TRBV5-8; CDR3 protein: CASSFSGAYNREPQHF
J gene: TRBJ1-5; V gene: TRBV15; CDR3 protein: CATSRGLRPQHF
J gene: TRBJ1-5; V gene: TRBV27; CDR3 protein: CASSPQGRSLNQPQHF
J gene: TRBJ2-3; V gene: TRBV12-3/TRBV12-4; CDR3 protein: CASSLGWDLTDTQYF
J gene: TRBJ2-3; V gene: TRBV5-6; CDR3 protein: CASSFPSYATDTQYF
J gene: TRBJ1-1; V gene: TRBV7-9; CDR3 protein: CASSQRADRSTEAFF
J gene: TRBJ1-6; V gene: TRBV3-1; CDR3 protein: CASSPPDGSPLHF
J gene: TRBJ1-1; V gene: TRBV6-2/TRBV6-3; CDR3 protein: CASSYQTGSRNTEAFF
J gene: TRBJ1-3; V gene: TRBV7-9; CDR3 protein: CASSLSSGLSGNTIYF
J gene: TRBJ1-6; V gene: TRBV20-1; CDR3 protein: CSAKTGNFSPLHF
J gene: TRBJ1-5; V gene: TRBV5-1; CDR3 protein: CASSLAPGARQPQHF
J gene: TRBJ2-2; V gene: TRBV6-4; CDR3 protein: CASSRELGTNTGELFF
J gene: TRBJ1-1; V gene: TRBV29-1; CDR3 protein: CSVSRNLNEAFF
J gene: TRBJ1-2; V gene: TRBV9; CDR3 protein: CASSVAAGDYGYTF
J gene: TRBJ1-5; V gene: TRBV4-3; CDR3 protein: CASSQVRGLNWSNQPQHF
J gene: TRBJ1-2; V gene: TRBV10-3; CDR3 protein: CAISESRRNYGYTF
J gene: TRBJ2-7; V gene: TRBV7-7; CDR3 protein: CASSLGTNSYEQYF